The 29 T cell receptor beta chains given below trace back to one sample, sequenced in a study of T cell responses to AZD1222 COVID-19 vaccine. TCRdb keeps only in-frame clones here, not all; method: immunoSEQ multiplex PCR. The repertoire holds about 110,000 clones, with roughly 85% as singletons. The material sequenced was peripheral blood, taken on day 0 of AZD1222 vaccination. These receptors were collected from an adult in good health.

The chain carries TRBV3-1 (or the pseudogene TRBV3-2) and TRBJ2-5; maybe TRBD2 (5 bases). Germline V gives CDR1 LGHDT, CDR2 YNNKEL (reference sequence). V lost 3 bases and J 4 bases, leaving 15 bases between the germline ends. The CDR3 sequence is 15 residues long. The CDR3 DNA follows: TGTGCCAGCAGCCAGTGGAGTCTAGCTGGAGAGACCCAGTACTTC. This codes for CASSQWSLAGETQYF.

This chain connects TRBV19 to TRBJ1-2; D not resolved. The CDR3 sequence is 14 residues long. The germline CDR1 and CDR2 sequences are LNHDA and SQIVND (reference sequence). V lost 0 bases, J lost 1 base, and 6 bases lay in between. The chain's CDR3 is CASSIDPDNYGYTF. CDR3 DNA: TGTGCCAGTAGTATAGATCCAGATAACTATGGCTACACCTTC.

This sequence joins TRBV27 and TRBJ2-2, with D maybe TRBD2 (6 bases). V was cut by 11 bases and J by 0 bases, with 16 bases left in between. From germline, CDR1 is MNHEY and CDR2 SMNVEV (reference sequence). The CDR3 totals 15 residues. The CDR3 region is CAVAQGGANTGELFF. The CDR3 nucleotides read TGTGCCGTTGCCCAGGGAGGCGCGAACACCGGGGAGCTGTTTTTT.

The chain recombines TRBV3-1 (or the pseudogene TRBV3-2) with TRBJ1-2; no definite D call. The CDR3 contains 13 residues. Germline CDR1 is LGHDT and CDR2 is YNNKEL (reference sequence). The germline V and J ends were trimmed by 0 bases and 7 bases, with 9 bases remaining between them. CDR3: CASSQDQVRGYTF. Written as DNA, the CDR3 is TGTGCCAGCAGCCAAGATCAGGTGCGTGGCTACACCTTC.

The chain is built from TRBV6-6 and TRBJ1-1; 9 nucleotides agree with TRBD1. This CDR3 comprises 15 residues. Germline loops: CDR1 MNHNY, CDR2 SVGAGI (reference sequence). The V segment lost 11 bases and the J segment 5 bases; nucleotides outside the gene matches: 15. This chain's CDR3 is CAGTDTGTGTTEAFF. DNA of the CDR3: TGTGCCGGGACCGACACCGGGACAGGGACGACTGAAGCTTTCTTT.

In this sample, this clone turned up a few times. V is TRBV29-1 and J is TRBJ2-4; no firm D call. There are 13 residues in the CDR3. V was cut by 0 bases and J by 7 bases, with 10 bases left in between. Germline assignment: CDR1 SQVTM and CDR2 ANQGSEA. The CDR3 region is CSVEEIQWNIQYF. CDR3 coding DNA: TGCAGCGTTGAAGAAATACAATGGAACATTCAGTACTTC.

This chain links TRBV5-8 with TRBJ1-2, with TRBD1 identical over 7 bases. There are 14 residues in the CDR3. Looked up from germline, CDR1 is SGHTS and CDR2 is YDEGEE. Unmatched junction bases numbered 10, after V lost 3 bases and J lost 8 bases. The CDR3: CASSYDRDLDGYTF. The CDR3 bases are TGTGCCAGCAGCTATGACAGGGATTTAGACGGCTACACCTTC.

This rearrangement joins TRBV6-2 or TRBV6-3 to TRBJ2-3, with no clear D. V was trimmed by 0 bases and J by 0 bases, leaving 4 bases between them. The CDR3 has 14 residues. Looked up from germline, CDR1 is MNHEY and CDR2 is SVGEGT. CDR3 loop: CASSYSPSTDTQYF. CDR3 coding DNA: TGTGCCAGCAGTTACTCGCCGAGCACAGATACGCAGTATTTT.

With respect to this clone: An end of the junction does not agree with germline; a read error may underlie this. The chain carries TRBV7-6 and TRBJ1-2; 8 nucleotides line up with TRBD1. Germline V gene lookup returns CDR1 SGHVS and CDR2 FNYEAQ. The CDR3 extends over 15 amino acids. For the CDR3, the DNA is TGTGCCAGCAGCCCCGGGACAGGCGGACTCTATGACTACACCTTC. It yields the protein CASSPGTGGLYDYTF.

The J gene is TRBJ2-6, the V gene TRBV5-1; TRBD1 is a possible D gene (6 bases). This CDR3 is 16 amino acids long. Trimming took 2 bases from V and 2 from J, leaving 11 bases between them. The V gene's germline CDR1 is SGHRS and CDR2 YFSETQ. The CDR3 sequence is CASSLQGAAGANVLTF. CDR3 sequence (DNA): TGCGCCAGCAGCTTACAGGGTGCTGCTGGGGCCAACGTCCTGACTTTC.

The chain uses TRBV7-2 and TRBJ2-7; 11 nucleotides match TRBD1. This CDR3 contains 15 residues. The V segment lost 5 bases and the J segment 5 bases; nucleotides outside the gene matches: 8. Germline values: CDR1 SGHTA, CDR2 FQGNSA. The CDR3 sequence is CASSQTGTGGNEQYF. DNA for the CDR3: TGTGCCAGCAGCCAGACCGGGACAGGGGGAAACGAGCAGTACTTC.

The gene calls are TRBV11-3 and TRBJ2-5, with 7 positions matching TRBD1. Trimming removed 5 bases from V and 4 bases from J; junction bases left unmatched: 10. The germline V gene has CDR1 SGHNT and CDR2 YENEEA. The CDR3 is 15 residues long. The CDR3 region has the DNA TGTGCCAGCAGCCCTGGGACAGCCAAGGTAGAGACCCAGTACTTC. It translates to CASSPGTAKVETQYF.

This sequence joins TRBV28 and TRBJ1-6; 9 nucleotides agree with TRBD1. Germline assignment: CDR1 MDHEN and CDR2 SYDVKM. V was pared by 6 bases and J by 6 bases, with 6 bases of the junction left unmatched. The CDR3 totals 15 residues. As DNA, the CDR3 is TGTGCCAGCAGAGCTGGGACAGGGAGTAATTCACCCCTCCACTTT. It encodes CASRAGTGSNSPLHF.

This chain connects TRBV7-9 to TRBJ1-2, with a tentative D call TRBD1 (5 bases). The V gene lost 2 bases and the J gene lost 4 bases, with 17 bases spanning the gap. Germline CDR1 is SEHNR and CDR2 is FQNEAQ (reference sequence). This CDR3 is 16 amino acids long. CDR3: CASSLLTGGTAYGYTF. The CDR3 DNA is TGTGCCAGCAGCTTACTAACCGGGGGTACGGCCTATGGCTACACCTTC.

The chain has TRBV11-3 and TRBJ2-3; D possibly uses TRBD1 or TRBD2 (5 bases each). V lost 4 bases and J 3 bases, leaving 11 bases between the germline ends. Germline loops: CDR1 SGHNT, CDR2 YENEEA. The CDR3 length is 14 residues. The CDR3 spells CASSSGRATDTQYF. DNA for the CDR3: TGTGCCAGCAGCTCGGGACGGGCGACAGATACGCAGTATTTT.

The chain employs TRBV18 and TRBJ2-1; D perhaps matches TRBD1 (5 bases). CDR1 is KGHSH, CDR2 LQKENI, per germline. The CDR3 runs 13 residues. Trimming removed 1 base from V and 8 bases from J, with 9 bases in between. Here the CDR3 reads CASSPHQGDEQFF. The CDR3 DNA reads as TGTGCCAGCTCACCACACCAAGGGGATGAGCAGTTCTTC.

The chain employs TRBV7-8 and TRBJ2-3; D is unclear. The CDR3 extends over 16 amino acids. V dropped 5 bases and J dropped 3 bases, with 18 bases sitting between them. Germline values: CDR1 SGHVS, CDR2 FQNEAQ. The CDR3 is CASSPSFGPPTDTQYF. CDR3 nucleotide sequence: TGTGCCAGCAGCCCATCCTTCGGCCCCCCGACAGATACGCAGTATTTT.

Here the CDR3 DNA reads TGTGCCAGCAGTTCGGGAGGGCATGGCTACACCTTC. This encodes CASSSGGHGYTF. The chain uses TRBV28 and TRBJ1-2; the D is unclear. V gave up 4 bases and J gave up 6 bases, with 9 bases separating them. Germline-derived CDR1 and CDR2 are MDHEN and SYDVKM. This CDR3 is 12 amino acids long.

In nucleotides, the CDR3 is TGTGCCAGCAGTGACCCCGGACAGGCGAGGACTGAAGCTTTCTTT. This gives the protein CASSDPGQARTEAFF. The rearrangement joins TRBV2 to TRBJ1-1; 7 bases match TRBD1. CDR3 length equals 15 residues. Trimming cost V 3 bases and J 5 bases; bases outside gene matches: 9. The germline V gene has CDR1 SNHLY and CDR2 FYNNEI.

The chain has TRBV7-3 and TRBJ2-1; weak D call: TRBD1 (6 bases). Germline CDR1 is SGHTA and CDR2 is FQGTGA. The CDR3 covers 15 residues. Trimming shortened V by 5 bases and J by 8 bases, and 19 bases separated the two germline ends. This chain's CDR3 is CASSIRYQGFDEQFF. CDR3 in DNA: TGTGCCAGCAGCATCAGGTACCAGGGGTTCGATGAGCAGTTCTTC.

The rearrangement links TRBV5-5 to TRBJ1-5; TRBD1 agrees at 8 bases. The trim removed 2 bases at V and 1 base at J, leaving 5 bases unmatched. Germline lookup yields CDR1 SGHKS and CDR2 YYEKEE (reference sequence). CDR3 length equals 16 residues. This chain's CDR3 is CASSFFDRGSNQPQHF. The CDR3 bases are TGTGCCAGCAGCTTCTTCGACAGGGGAAGCAATCAGCCCCAGCATTTT.

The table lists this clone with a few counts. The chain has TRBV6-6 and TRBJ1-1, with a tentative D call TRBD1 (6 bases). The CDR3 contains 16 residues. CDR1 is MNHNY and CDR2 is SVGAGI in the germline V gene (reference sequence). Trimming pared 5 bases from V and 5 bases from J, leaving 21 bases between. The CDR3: CASSKSQTGVGTEAFF. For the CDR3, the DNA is TGTGCCAGCAGTAAATCGCAGACAGGCGTTGGGACTGAAGCTTTCTTT.

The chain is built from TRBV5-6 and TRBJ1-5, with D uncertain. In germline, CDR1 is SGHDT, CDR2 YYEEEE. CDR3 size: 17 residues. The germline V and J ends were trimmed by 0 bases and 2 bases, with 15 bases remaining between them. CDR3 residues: CASSLGPPMSGNQPQHF. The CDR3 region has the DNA TGTGCCAGCAGCTTGGGGCCCCCAATGTCGGGCAATCAGCCCCAGCATTTT.

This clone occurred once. This chain's CDR3 is CASSSQPHSRDGYTF. CDR3 in DNA: TGTGCCAGCAGTTCGCAACCGCACAGTCGCGATGGCTACACCTTC. The rearrangement uses TRBV28 and TRBJ1-2; D unresolved. Trimming cost V 4 bases and J 6 bases, with 18 bases left between them. Germline V gives CDR1 MDHEN, CDR2 SYDVKM. The CDR3 has 15 amino acids.

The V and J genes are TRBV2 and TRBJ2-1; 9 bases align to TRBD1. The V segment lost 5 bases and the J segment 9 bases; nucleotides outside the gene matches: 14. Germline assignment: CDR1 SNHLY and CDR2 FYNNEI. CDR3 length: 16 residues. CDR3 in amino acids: CASSFTGTGKDGEQFF. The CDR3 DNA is TGTGCCAGCAGTTTTACCGGGACAGGGAAGGACGGTGAGCAGTTCTTC.

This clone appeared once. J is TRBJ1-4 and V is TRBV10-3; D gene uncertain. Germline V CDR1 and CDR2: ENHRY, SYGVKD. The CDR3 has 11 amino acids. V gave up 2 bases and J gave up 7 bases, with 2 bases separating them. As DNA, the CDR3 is TGTGCCATCAGTGAGGCTGAAAAACTGTTTTTT. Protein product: CAISEAEKLFF.

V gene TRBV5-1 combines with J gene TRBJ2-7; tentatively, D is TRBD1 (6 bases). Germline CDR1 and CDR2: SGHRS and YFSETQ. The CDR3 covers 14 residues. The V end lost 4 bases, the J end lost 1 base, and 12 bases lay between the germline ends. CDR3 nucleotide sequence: TGCGCCAGCAGCACGTCGGGGACATCCTACGAGCAGTACTTC. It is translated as CASSTSGTSYEQYF.

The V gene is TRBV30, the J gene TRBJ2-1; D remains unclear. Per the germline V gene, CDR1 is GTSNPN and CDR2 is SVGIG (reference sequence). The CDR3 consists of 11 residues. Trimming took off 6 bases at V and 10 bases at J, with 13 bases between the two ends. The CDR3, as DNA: TGTGCCTGTCAGCCGGGCCTCGAGCAGTTCTTC. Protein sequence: CACQPGLEQFF.

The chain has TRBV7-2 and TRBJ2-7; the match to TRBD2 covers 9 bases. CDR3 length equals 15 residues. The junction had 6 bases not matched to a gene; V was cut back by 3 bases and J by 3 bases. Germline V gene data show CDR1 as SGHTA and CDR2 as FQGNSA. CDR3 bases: TGTGCCAGCAGCTTCAGCGGGGGGCCCAACTACGAGCAGTACTTC. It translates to CASSFSGGPNYEQYF. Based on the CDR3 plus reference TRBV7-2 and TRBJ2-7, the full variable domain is GAGVSQSPSNKVTEKGKDVELRCDPISGHTALYWYRQSLGQGLEFLIYFQGNSAPDKSGLPSDRFSAERTGGSVSTLTIQRTQQEDSAVYLCASSFSGGPNYEQYFGPGTRLTVT.